These 2 T cell receptor beta chains share one sample of origin, sequenced in a study of T cells in Graves' hyperthyroidism and ophthalmopathy. It was RNA transcripts that yielded the amplified TCR beta CDR3 regions. An initial round of RT-PCR targeting the TCR CDR3 relied on the HTBI primer set. TCRdb passed the multiplex PCR reads through MiXCR, listing each CDR3 protein once. This sample has about 110,000 distinct CDR3 sequences, with roughly 15% found just once. What was sequenced was blood. The receptors shown here come from a woman aged 45 to 65 with Graves' hyperthyroidism.

The sample holds many counts of this clonotype. The chain recombines TRBV19 with TRBJ1-5, with D maybe TRBD1 (5 bases). CDR1 and CDR2 from the germline V gene are LNHDA and SQIVND (reference sequence). There are 17 residues in the CDR3. Trimming removed 7 bases at V and 1 base at J, with 20 bases between. The CDR3 is CASMAGGQGWSNQPQHF. CDR3 nucleotide sequence: TGTGCCAGTATGGCCGGTGGTCAGGGTTGGAGCAATCAGCCCCAGCATTTT.

J is TRBJ2-1 and V is TRBV28, with D perhaps matching TRBD1 (6 bases). V was trimmed by 4 bases and J by 8 bases, leaving 15 bases between them. From germline, CDR1 is MDHEN and CDR2 SYDVKM. This CDR3 spans 14 amino acids. CDR3 residues: CASSSVTGNHEQFF. The CDR3 DNA is TGTGCCAGCAGTTCCGTGACAGGTAACCATGAGCAGTTCTTC.